These T cell receptor beta chains were read from a single sample in a study of blood T cell repertoires in COVID-19. The data were produced by immunoSEQ multiplex PCR, yet TCRdb's version contains in-frame clones alone and is incomplete. The sample yields fewer than 400,000 clones, 80% to 90% seen once. Material for sequencing was PBMCs or T cells enriched from blood (not recorded which). These receptors were taken from a woman aged 50 to 60 who had recovered from COVID-19. CDR3s include the opening cysteine and the closing phenylalanine or tryptophan. The order of the fields is J gene, V gene, CDR3 protein.

J: TRBJ1-1
V: TRBV4-2
CDR3: CASSPETGRAYSHTEAFF

J: TRBJ1-1
V: TRBV12-3/TRBV12-4
CDR3: CASSTYGFTEAFF

J: TRBJ1-2
V: TRBV28
CDR3: CASSSAGGEGAMGGYTF

J: TRBJ1-1
V: TRBV27
CDR3: CASARDRGNTEAFF

J: TRBJ1-3
V: TRBV6-5
CDR3: CASSIARTGKTIYF

J: TRBJ1-5
V: TRBV19
CDR3: CASSTIRAGHQHF

J: TRBJ2-2
V: TRBV6-2/TRBV6-3
CDR3: CASSSAGELFF

J: TRBJ2-3
V: TRBV24-1
CDR3: CATSEAGGLADTQYF

J: TRBJ2-5
V: TRBV7-9
CDR3: CASSLGPTGEETQYF

J: TRBJ1-1
V: TRBV4-1
CDR3: CASSQLFPVTGDAEAFF

J: TRBJ1-1
V: TRBV3-1/TRBV3-2
CDR3: CASRPDRTAEAFF

J: TRBJ1-1
V: TRBV4-2
CDR3: CASSQEKQNTEAFF

J: TRBJ2-5
V: TRBV7-9
CDR3: CASSPPSRGETQYF

J: TRBJ2-7
V: TRBV18
CDR3: CASSPQSTYEQYF

J: TRBJ1-1
V: TRBV7-6
CDR3: CASSFSLNTEAFF

J: TRBJ1-5
V: TRBV19
CDR3: CASSIGTGDGQPQHF

J: TRBJ1-5
V: TRBV19
CDR3: CASSILRNRANTRNQPQHF

J: TRBJ1-3
V: TRBV15
CDR3: CATSAIPGGKRTIYF

J: TRBJ2-5
V: TRBV9
CDR3: CASSPGRGGAEETQYF

J: TRBJ1-2
V: TRBV18
CDR3: CASSPERNYGYTF

J: TRBJ2-4
V: TRBV19
CDR3: CASSTQWLAKNIQYF

J: TRBJ2-5
V: TRBV2
CDR3: CASTSAGGPETQYF

J: TRBJ2-3
V: TRBV4-2
CDR3: CASSQDGRVWDTQYF

J: TRBJ1-1
V: TRBV19
CDR3: CASSSTGAPGEAFF

J: TRBJ1-2
V: TRBV23-1
CDR3: CASSHGTGTIHGYTF

J: TRBJ2-3
V: TRBV2
CDR3: CASSPTSTDTQYF

J: TRBJ2-2
V: TRBV15
CDR3: CATSRGYPGGQSTGELFF

J: TRBJ1-5
V: TRBV7-9
CDR3: CASSQGGWSNQPQHF

J: TRBJ2-7
V: TRBV7-2
CDR3: CASTLGGASFNEQYF

J: TRBJ2-3
V: TRBV25-1
CDR3: CASSGSGLPKSTDTQYF

J: TRBJ2-1
V: TRBV27
CDR3: CASSLSPLRSGNEQFF

J: TRBJ1-3
V: TRBV18
CDR3: CASSLVARDPGQGRGSGNTIYF

J: TRBJ1-3
V: TRBV10-3
CDR3: CAINPGSYGNTIYF

J: TRBJ2-1
V: TRBV25-1
CDR3: CASSERGWDGNEQFF

J: TRBJ1-2
V: TRBV6-1
CDR3: CASSEVAGSNYGYTF

J: TRBJ2-1
V: TRBV15
CDR3: CATSRAGLGGGYEQFF

J: TRBJ1-1
V: TRBV7-2
CDR3: CASSLEGLGISRDF

J: TRBJ1-4
V: TRBV2
CDR3: CASSVRGGTNEKLFF

J: TRBJ2-3
V: TRBV5-1
CDR3: CASSLDGADTQYF

J: TRBJ2-2
V: TRBV5-6
CDR3: CASRWGVTGELFF

J: TRBJ2-1
V: TRBV3-1/TRBV3-2
CDR3: CASSRTGEAYNEQFF

J: TRBJ1-3
V: TRBV4-1
CDR3: CASSQDVLGAGNTIYF

J: TRBJ1-1
V: TRBV2
CDR3: CASRDRTGKFYTEAFF

J: TRBJ1-1
V: TRBV18
CDR3: CASSPIRGEAFF

J: TRBJ2-1
V: TRBV3-1/TRBV3-2
CDR3: CASSPRVRENEQFF

J: TRBJ1-4
V: TRBV25-1
CDR3: CASGSDRGATNEKLFF

J: TRBJ1-2
V: TRBV7-8
CDR3: CATSPQGANYGYTF

J: TRBJ1-2
V: TRBV19
CDR3: CASGSDRGYGYTF

J: TRBJ2-1
V: TRBV5-1
CDR3: CASGTLSEDNEQFF